This T cell receptor beta chain was recorded in a study of beta chain features in type 1 diabetes (dated by TCRdb to the late 2010s). At the level of the whole study: No differences in mean age, gender distribution, total cell number or subset yield were found between patients and healthy donors. The study compared TCRB repertoires of sorted circulating CD4+ T cell subsets between recently diagnosed type 1 diabetes patients and matched healthy donors. Regulatory and stem cell-like memory subsets were obtained from only 8 patients and roughly 8 healthy donors, while naive and central memory subsets were obtained from all 28 donors. Across all samples, 107,917,701 sorted cells were examined, and cell number per subset correlated strongly with RNA yield.

Each donor gave one peripheral blood draw, around 100 mL on average, collected into heparinised tubes. Naive, central memory, regulatory and stem cell-like memory CD4+ T cells were sorted on a BD FACSAria II using a panel including CD45RO, CCR7, CD25, CD127, CD95 and CD27. All sorted populations exceeded 98% purity. PBMCs were separated immediately by Lymphoprep density gradient centrifugation and were stained directly, without being cultured. To minimize batch effects, samples were stained and sorted in pairs, one healthy donor with one patient per experiment. All of the isolated RNA was reverse transcribed with the High Capacity cDNA Reverse Transcription Kit, so expressed TCRB transcripts were sequenced. Deep immunoSEQ sequencing was applied to naive, central memory and regulatory T cell samples, giving an average of around 4 million total reads per sample. Sorted cells were lysed in RLT buffer and RNA was extracted with DNase-treated RNeasy Micro or Mini kits, depending on cell number. To prevent cross-contamination, each cell subset was processed individually, whereas patient and healthy donor samples were processed jointly. Using the immunoSEQ multiplex PCR, TCRB sequences were amplified from cDNA into 87-bp fragments spanning the CDR3 region. Sequencing of the amplicons was done on the Illumina HiSeq platform. Per the original workflow: Synthetic template baselines were used to correct PCR bias computationally, reads within Hamming distance 2 were collapsed, and singletons that could not be merged were discarded. Reads were aligned to IMGT to assign V, D and J genes, CDR3 length, and insertions or deletions at six rearrangement sites. Within each subset, clonotype counts were normalized to sorted cell number, after which true diversity and Gini coefficients were computed with the tcR R package. Repertoire sharing was quantified using the overlap coefficient calculated on TCRB nucleotide sequences. The table was pulled from immuneACCESS by TCRdb, which kept in-frame rearrangements only. Such tables lose some clones; where checked, under half of the loss comes from unresolved V genes, and the rest has no known cause. The V and J calls and clone size are taken from that table; D and trimming were inferred from the DNA. Here the sample has some 110,000 clones; roughly 15% occur a single time. The ten largest clonotypes hold over 2% of the sample.

This clone was detected a few times. Its binding antigen is unknown. Nothing much larger sits one base from this clone, and base qualities are not available. CDR1 and CDR2 are drawn from the germline V gene: MNHNS, SASEGT. The CDR3 holds 15 amino acids from the cysteine to the phenylalanine. Only the CDR3 portion is preserved as DNA: 45 bases, with reading frame beginning at the first base. Unmatched junction bases come to 11, with V trimmed by 6 bases and J by 7 bases. On the study overall, not on this receptor specifically: PCR might favor shorter templates, but patient and control samples were amplified and corrected together, so any skew would affect both groups equally. Because cDNA rather than genomic DNA was sequenced, highly expressing activated cells could have been over-represented, although no difference in activation and CD3 levels was found between groups. Because small numbers of individuals were included in the HLA sub-analyses, any influence of HLA type on TCRB rearrangement was left unresolved. At VDJ recombination sites, patients with type 1 diabetes made fewer insertions and deleted more nucleotides, a pattern implying thymic rearrangement abnormalities. The naive, central memory and regulatory TCRB repertoires appeared to resemble one another more closely among patients than among healthy donors. Type 1 diabetes patients showed a moderate but significant shortening of TCRB CDR3 length in all four CD4+ subsets.

This TCR derives from a man aged 30 to 45 with type 1 diabetes. Sequenced input: central memory CD4+ T cells from blood. The sequence links TRBV6-1 to TRBJ2-1, with TRBD2 matching 8 junction bases. Read as DNA, the sequence is TGTGCCAGCAGCCAACTAGCGGTCCCACCTAATGAGCAGTTCTTC. The resulting protein is CASSQLAVPPNEQFF.